A selection of T cell receptor beta chains follows, all from one sample in a study of PD-L1 blockade in urothelial cancer. Some clones are missing from TCRdb's copy, which holds only in-frame ones; the method was immunoSEQ multiplex PCR. Of 85,000 to 90,000 clones in the sample, 85% to 90% were seen once. The sequencing used PBMCs, collected around atezolizumab (anti-PD-L1) treatment. These TCRs come from a man in his 60s with urothelial cancer. Each CDR3 is given with its conserved first and last residue. Fields, in order: clone size, J gene, D gene, V gene, CDR3 DNA, CDR3 protein. The D gene is left open where the match is weak. Some rows mark clone size as missing; the rest say once, few, many or name a class of expanded clone.

>NA|TRBJ2-3|NA|TRBV28
TGTGCCAGCAGTTTCTTCCTCGACCGGGGAAGCGGAGGCACAGATACGCAGTATTTT
CASSFFLDRGSGGTDTQYF
>NA|TRBJ1-1|NA|TRBV18
TGTGCCAGCTCACCACCGCTCAGACAGAACACTGAAGCTTTCTTT
CASSPPLRQNTEAFF
>NA|TRBJ1-5|TRBD1|TRBV6-6
TGTGCCAGCAGGCCCGGGACAGGGCATCAGCCCCAGCATTTT
CASRPGTGHQPQHF
>few|TRBJ2-7|TRBD1|TRBV27
TGTGCCAGCGGGCCCCAGGACAGGGCTAGCGAGCAGTACTTC
CASGPQDRASEQYF
>NA|TRBJ1-6|NA|TRBV27
TGTGCCAGCAGTTTTAGGCAGGGGTTTAATTCACCCCTCCACTTT
CASSFRQGFNSPLHF
>NA|TRBJ2-1|NA|TRBV7-9
TGTGCCAGCATCGGGGGTTGGGGGGACAATGAGCAGTTCTTC
CASIGGWGDNEQFF
>NA|TRBJ2-5|TRBD2|TRBV7-6
TGTGCCAGCAGCTTAGTAGCGGGGGCGGGCCGTGAGACCCAGTACTTC
CASSLVAGAGRETQYF
>NA|TRBJ1-1|NA|TRBV18
TGTGCCAGCTCACCGACGGAGAGGAGCACTGAAGCTTTCTTT
CASSPTERSTEAFF
>NA|TRBJ1-2|NA|TRBV7-2
TGTGCCAGCAGCTTAGCAGGGGATGTCTATGGCTACACCTTC
CASSLAGDVYGYTF
>NA|TRBJ2-1|NA|TRBV29-1
TGCAGCGTTGGTCGGGGGGCCCCGCACAATGAGCAGTTCTTC
CSVGRGAPHNEQFF
>NA|TRBJ2-7|NA|TRBV2
TGTGCCAGCAGTGAGGGCATCACCTACGAGCAGTACTTC
CASSEGITYEQYF
>NA|TRBJ1-2|NA|TRBV5-1
TGCGCCAGCAGCAGGACAGAAACCTATGGCTACACCTTC
CASSRTETYGYTF
>NA|TRBJ2-1|TRBD2|TRBV29-1
TGCAGCGCCAGAGGGGCTAGCGGGAACACTGAGCAGTTCTTC
CSARGASGNTEQFF
>NA|TRBJ2-1|TRBD2|TRBV6-4
TGTGCCAGCAGTGACTCCCGGACTAGCCTAGGTGAGCAGTTCTTC
CASSDSRTSLGEQFF
>NA|TRBJ2-7|NA|TRBV18
TGTGCCAGCTCTCCTAACTCCTACGAGCAGTACTTC
CASSPNSYEQYF
>NA|TRBJ2-2|NA|TRBV9
TGTGCCAGCAGCGTAGACCCAGGCTATCCATACACCGGGGAGCTGTTTTTT
CASSVDPGYPYTGELFF
>NA|TRBJ2-5|NA|TRBV2
TGTGCCAGCAGTCCAAGACTAGGAGGGGCCCAAGAGACCCAGTACTTC
CASSPRLGGAQETQYF
>NA|TRBJ2-3|TRBD2|TRBV28
TGTGCCAGCTATAGCGGGGGGGAAGATACGCAGTATTTT
CASYSGGEDTQYF
>NA|TRBJ1-1|NA|TRBV5-1
TGCGCCAGCAGCTTGGACTCCGGGACAAGAGGGACTGAAGCTTTCTTT
CASSLDSGTRGTEAFF
>NA|TRBJ2-5|TRBD2|TRBV13
TGTGCCAGCAGCTATCCCTTGCCTAGCGGGGAAGAGACCCAGTACTTC
CASSYPLPSGEETQYF
>NA|TRBJ2-2|NA|TRBV4-1
TGCGCCAGCAGCCAAGATCGTCTACTAACAAACACCGGGGAGCTGTTTTTT
CASSQDRLLTNTGELFF
>NA|TRBJ2-3|NA|TRBV5-1
TGCGCCAGCAGCTCCGAAAATACTAGATTTCTCACAGATACGCAGTATTTT
CASSSENTRFLTDTQYF